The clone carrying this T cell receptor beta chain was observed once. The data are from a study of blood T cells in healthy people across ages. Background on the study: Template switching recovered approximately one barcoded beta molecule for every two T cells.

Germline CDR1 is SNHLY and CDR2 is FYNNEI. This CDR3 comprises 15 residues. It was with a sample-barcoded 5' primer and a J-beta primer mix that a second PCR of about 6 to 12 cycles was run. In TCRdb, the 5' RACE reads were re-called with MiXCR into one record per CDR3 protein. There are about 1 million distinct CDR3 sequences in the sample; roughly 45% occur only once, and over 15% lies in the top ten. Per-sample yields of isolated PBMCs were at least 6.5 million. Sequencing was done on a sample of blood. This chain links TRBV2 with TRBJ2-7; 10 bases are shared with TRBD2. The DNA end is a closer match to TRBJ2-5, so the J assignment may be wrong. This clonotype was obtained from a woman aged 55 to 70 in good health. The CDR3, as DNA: TGTGCCAGCACCCCTAGCGGGAGTCGGGGGGAGACCCAGTACTTC. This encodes CASTPSGSRGETQYF.